A single sample gave rise to the 32 T cell receptor beta chains below, sequenced in a study of metastatic and nonmetastatic thyroid tumors. Among the patients, none had received any treatment before thyroid surgery. TCRdb reanalyzed the PCR reads with MiXCR. The sample lists 5,500 to 6,500 clones, about 39% seen once, with roughly 17% in the top ten. Sequencing used tumor tissue. Source of these receptors: a male donor with papillary thyroid cancer or a benign thyroid nodule (not recorded which). Some clones in this sample may be carry-over from other donors' samples.

The chain employs TRBV30 and TRBJ2-3, with D unresolved. The V end lost 0 bases, the J end lost 5 bases, and 6 bases lay between the germline ends. From germline, CDR1 is GTSNPN and CDR2 SVGIG (reference sequence). This CDR3 has 12 residues. CDR3 in DNA: TGTGCCTGGAGTGTTCTTAGAGATACGCAGTATTTT. It specifies CAWSVLRDTQYF.

This rearrangement joins TRBV6-2 or TRBV6-3 to TRBJ2-7; TRBD1 is a possible D gene (6 bases). V lost 2 bases and J lost 6, with 11 bases in between. Germline V gives CDR1 MNHEY, CDR2 SVGEGT. This CDR3 region has 13 residues. CDR3 amino acids: CASSYLGQIEQYF. DNA of the CDR3: TGTGCCAGCAGTTACCTCGGACAGATCGAGCAGTACTTC.

This chain connects TRBV28 to TRBJ2-7, with D perhaps TRBD2 (6 bases). The germline V and J ends were trimmed by 8 bases and 3 bases, with 20 bases remaining between them. This CDR3 contains 15 residues. The germline CDR1 and CDR2 sequences are MDHEN and SYDVKM. In nucleotides, the CDR3 is TGTGCCAGCTCCCCCGGGGGTGGCCCTGTCTACGAGCAGTACTTC. Amino acid sequence: CASSPGGGPVYEQYF.

The chain uses TRBV4-1 and TRBJ1-4, with D maybe TRBD1 (5 bases). The V gene's germline CDR1 is MGHRA and CDR2 YSYEKL. The CDR3 consists of 15 residues. Trimming left V 1 base short and J 8 bases short, with 14 bases between. CDR3 sequence: CASSQVGGTPEKLFF. CDR3 DNA: TGCGCCAGCAGCCAAGTTGGAGGGACCCCAGAAAAACTGTTTTTT.

This clone was seen a few times. J is TRBJ2-7 and V is TRBV29-1; unclear D gene. Germline CDR1 is SQVTM and CDR2 is ANQGSEA. This CDR3 comprises 12 residues. Trimming left V 3 bases short and J 2 bases short, with 8 bases between. CDR3 coding DNA: TGCAGCGTTGAGTACAGTCCCTACGAGCAGTACTTC. Residues: CSVEYSPYEQYF.

In regard to this clone: Germline is not matched at one junction end, which may reflect a read error. The chain links TRBV28 to TRBJ2-7, with 7 bases lining up with TRBD1. CDR1 MDHEN and CDR2 SYDVKM come from the germline V gene. CDR3 size: 11 residues. In nucleotides, the CDR3 is TGTGCCAGCAGTATCGGACAGGTCAAACACTTC. This translates into CASSIGQVKHF. Using reference TRBV28 and TRBJ2-7 for the parts outside the CDR3, the full variable domain is DVKVTQSSRYLVKRTGEKVFLECVQDMDHENMFWYRQDPGLGLRLIYFSYDVKMKEKGDIPEGYSVSREKKERFSLILESASTNQTSMYLCASSIGQVKHFGPGTRLTVT.

This clone occurred a few times. This chain connects TRBV6-5 to TRBJ2-7; weak D call: TRBD2 (6 bases). Germline V gives CDR1 MNHEY, CDR2 SVGAGI. The CDR3 runs 16 residues. The V end lost 0 bases, the J end lost 0 bases, and 12 bases lay between the germline ends. CDR3 residues: CASSYSESSVSYEQYF. The CDR3 DNA sequence: TGTGCCAGCAGTTACTCGGAGTCTAGCGTCTCCTACGAGCAGTACTTC.

A few counts support this clone. At one end, the junction sequence differs from germline, possibly due to a read error. Other nucleotide sequences from this sample produce the same CDR3. This chain connects TRBV28 to TRBJ1-3; TRBD1 matches 9 bases. This CDR3 has 15 amino acids. Germline V gene data show CDR1 as MDHEN and CDR2 as SYDVKM. CDR3 DNA sequence: TGTGCCAGCAGTCCGGGACAGGGACTGAGAAACACCATATACTTT. This codes for CASSPGQGLRNTIYF.

This clone was recorded only once. V gene TRBV11-2 combines with J gene TRBJ2-5, with TRBD1 identical over 8 bases. The CDR3 loop spans 16 amino acids. The trim removed 3 bases at V and 5 bases at J, leaving 11 bases unmatched. Per germline, CDR1 SGHAT and CDR2 FQNNGV. DNA of the CDR3: TGTGCCAGCAGCTTGAATAGCAGGGGGCGCGGGGAGACCCAGTACTTC. It encodes CASSLNSRGRGETQYF.

V usage is TRBV5-4 and J usage is TRBJ2-7; D possibly uses TRBD1 or TRBD2 (6 bases each). Trimming pared 1 base from V and 7 bases from J, leaving 15 bases between. This CDR3 has 14 amino acids. Germline CDR1 SGHNT, CDR2 YYREEE (reference sequence). This chain's CDR3 is CASSLSTRRGEQYF. The CDR3 nucleotides are TGTGCCAGCAGCTTGTCCACTAGGAGGGGGGAGCAGTACTTC.

The gene calls are TRBV7-6 and TRBJ2-3; D uncertain. The CDR3 totals 13 residues. V was clipped by 0 bases and J by 2 bases, with 3 bases between them. Looked up from germline, CDR1 is SGHVS and CDR2 is FNYEAQ. Here the CDR3 reads CASSLAFTDTQYF. The CDR3 nucleotides are TGTGCCAGCAGCTTAGCATTCACAGATACGCAGTATTTT.

The chain recombines TRBV20-1 with TRBJ1-1; D not resolved. The length of the CDR3 is 12 residues. Germline CDR1 is DFQATT and CDR2 is SNEGSKA (reference sequence). Trimming left V 1 base short and J 1 base short, with 4 bases between. The CDR3 sequence: CSARGENTEAFF. The CDR3 coding sequence is TGCAGTGCTAGAGGGGAGAACACTGAAGCTTTCTTT.

This clone is labeled as large. CDR3 sequence reads: CASSSSGFKGTGELFF. The CDR3 coding sequence is TGTGCCAGCAGCTCCTCAGGTTTTAAAGGCACCGGGGAGCTGTTTTTT. The V and J genes are TRBV7-8 and TRBJ2-2; D unclear. Trimming shortened V by 4 bases and J by 4 bases, and 16 bases separated the two germline ends. Germline V gene sequence: CDR1 SGHVS, CDR2 FQNEAQ. This CDR3 region has 16 residues. The whole variable domain, remainder taken from reference TRBV7-8 and TRBJ2-2, is GAGVSQSPRYKVAKRGQDVALRCDPISGHVSLFWYQQALGQGPEFLTYFQNEAQLDKSGLPSDRFFAERPEGSVSTLKIQRTQQEDSAVYLCASSSSGFKGTGELFFGEGSRLTVL.

The chain links TRBV5-1 to TRBJ1-4, with 9 positions matching TRBD1. The germline V gene encodes CDR1 SGHRS and CDR2 YFSETQ. V trimming: 3 bases; J trimming: 1 base; junction bases outside the gene matches: 7. The CDR3 is 17 residues long. DNA for the CDR3: TGCGCCAGCAGCTCACAGGGGGCGGGAATAACTAATGAAAAACTGTTTTTT. Its translation: CASSSQGAGITNEKLFF.

Only a few counts were recorded for this clone. V usage is TRBV6-1 and J usage is TRBJ1-1, with D perhaps TRBD1 (5 bases). This CDR3 spans 13 amino acids. Per the germline V gene, CDR1 is MNHNS and CDR2 is SASEGT. Trimming removed 4 bases at V and 7 bases at J, with 13 bases between. CDR3 region: CASSGQLPNEAFF. The CDR3 DNA reads TGTGCCAGCAGTGGACAGCTCCCCAATGAAGCTTTCTTT.

V and J are TRBV5-1 and TRBJ2-1; TRBD2 aligns across 7 bases. The V gene's germline CDR1 is SGHRS and CDR2 YFSETQ. CDR3 length: 15 amino acids. J gave up 0 bases and V 5 bases, and 5 bases lay outside the gene matches. This chain's CDR3 is CASSPSGSSYNEQFF. CDR3 DNA sequence: TGCGCCAGCAGTCCTAGCGGAAGCTCCTACAATGAGCAGTTCTTC.

By share of the sample, this clone is medium-sized (0.01 to 0.1%). The chain uses TRBV5-4 and TRBJ1-1; D is ambiguous. Trimming shortened V by 0 bases and J by 5 bases, and 11 bases separated the two germline ends. This CDR3 comprises 14 residues. From germline, CDR1 is SGHNT and CDR2 YYREEE (reference sequence). CDR3 residues: CASSLDGRGTEAFF. For the CDR3, the DNA is TGTGCCAGCAGCTTGGATGGGAGAGGTACTGAAGCTTTCTTT.

The V gene is TRBV9, the J gene TRBJ1-6, with TRBD1 identical over 9 bases. CDR1 and CDR2 (germline): SGDLS, YYNGEE. CDR3 length equals 14 residues. Losses at the gene ends were 4 bases for V and 10 bases for J; bases not matched to a gene: 6. CDR3: CASSRQGEGSPLHF. The CDR3 region has the DNA TGTGCCAGCAGCCGACAGGGGGAGGGCTCACCCCTCCACTTT.

CDR3 protein: CASSAPQGGSDEQFF. Written as DNA, the CDR3 is TGTGCCAGCAGTGCCCCCCAAGGGGGTAGCGATGAGCAGTTCTTC. The chain joins TRBV6-1 to TRBJ2-1, with D maybe TRBD1 (6 bases). CDR1 is MNHNS, CDR2 SASEGT, per germline. The CDR3 totals 15 residues. V gave up 4 bases and J gave up 8 bases, with 18 bases separating them.

The sample holds a few counts of this clone. The V and J genes are TRBV6-2 or TRBV6-3 and TRBJ1-2; no clear D. Trimming shortened V by 4 bases and J by 7 bases, and 10 bases separated the two germline ends. CDR3 size: 12 residues. Per germline, CDR1 MNHEY and CDR2 SVGEGT. The CDR3 here is CASSWSISGYTF. In nucleotides, the CDR3 is TGTGCCAGCAGTTGGTCGATAAGTGGCTACACCTTC.

This clone was seen a handful of times. One end of the junction does not line up with germline, which may come from a read error. The chain uses TRBV30 and TRBJ1-2, with D possibly matching TRBD1 (5 bases). The CDR3 is 8 residues long. CDR1 and CDR2 (germline): GTSNPN, SVGIG (reference sequence). CDR3 sequence (DNA): TGTGCCTGGAGTGACAGGCTTTTC. It codes for CAWSDRLF.

This clone is deemed large. The chain employs TRBV30 and TRBJ2-1; D perhaps matches TRBD1 (6 bases). Trimming pared 7 bases from V and 9 bases from J, leaving 19 bases between. Per germline, CDR1 GTSNPN and CDR2 SVGIG (reference sequence). The CDR3 covers 13 residues. CDR3 sequence (DNA): TGTGCCTTCCTCAGTGGGGGCCGAATTGAGCAGTTCTTC. This translates into CAFLSGGRIEQFF.

This clone occurred a few times. The genes are TRBV7-9 and TRBJ1-1; D unresolved. The CDR3 totals 12 residues. Between the trimmed V and J ends, which lost 3 bases and 6 bases, there was a span of 8 bases. The germline V gene has CDR1 SEHNR and CDR2 FQNEAQ (reference sequence). CDR3 in amino acids: CASSLQDSEAFF. The CDR3 coding sequence is TGTGCCAGCAGCTTGCAGGATTCTGAAGCTTTCTTT. The complete variable domain, with remaining parts taken from reference TRBV7-9 and TRBJ1-1, reads DTGVSQNPRHKITKRGQNVTFRCDPISEHNRLYWYRQTLGQGPEFLTYFQNEAQLEKSRLLSDRFSAERPKGSFSTLEIQRTEQGDSAMYLCASSLQDSEAFFGQGTRLTVV.

In its sample, this clone was seen once. The genes are TRBV30 and TRBJ2-7, with TRBD1 identical over 9 bases. CDR3 length: 12 residues. The V gene end was trimmed by 8 bases and the J gene end by 4 bases; junction bases not matched to a gene: 6. CDR1 GTSNPN and CDR2 SVGIG come from the germline V gene (reference sequence). CDR3 loop: CAGHRGQYEQYF. The DNA for the CDR3 is TGTGCCGGGCACAGGGGGCAGTACGAGCAGTACTTC.

In its sample, this clone is large (0.1 to 1%). The rearrangement links TRBV7-2 to TRBJ1-2, with a possible D match to TRBD1 (6 bases). The germline V gene encodes CDR1 SGHTA and CDR2 FQGNSA. V was pared by 1 base and J by 3 bases, with 15 bases between. The CDR3 totals 16 residues. CDR3 amino acids: CASSLVAGAAYYGYTF. For the CDR3, the DNA is TGTGCCAGCAGCTTAGTCGCGGGGGCGGCTTACTATGGCTACACCTTC.

With respect to this clone: Lacking the conserved final phenylalanine or tryptophan, this CDR3 likely reflects a read error. This chain joins TRBV11-2 and TRBJ2-5; D is undetermined. CDR1 SGHAT and CDR2 FQNNGV come from the germline V gene. The CDR3 runs to 12 residues. Trimming removed 6 bases from V and 4 bases from J, with 9 bases in between. CDR3 bases: TGTGCCAGCAGTTTCCCAGGAGAGACCCAGTACCTC. Translating it yields CASSFPGETQYL.

This rearrangement joins TRBV20-1 to TRBJ2-1, with TRBD2 as a possible D gene (5 bases). The CDR3 is 12 amino acids. Germline V gives CDR1 DFQATT, CDR2 SNEGSKA (reference sequence). Trimming took off 2 bases at V and 9 bases at J, with 11 bases between the two ends. CDR3 in DNA: TGCAGTGCTAGAACTACCCGGGGTGAGCAGTTCTTC. It encodes CSARTTRGEQFF.

The V and J genes are TRBV28 and TRBJ1-4; maybe TRBD1 (5 bases). Germline loops: CDR1 MDHEN, CDR2 SYDVKM. CDR3 length: 15 amino acids. Trimming removed 4 bases at V and 4 bases at J, with 13 bases between. CDR3 bases: TGTGCCAGCAGTTCCCCGGGACTCCTTAATGAAAAACTGTTTTTT. Residues: CASSSPGLLNEKLFF.

The chain combines TRBV6-4 with TRBJ1-6; D remains ambiguous. The CDR3 consists of 12 residues. The germline V gene encodes CDR1 MRHNA and CDR2 SNTAGT. V was shortened by 2 bases and J by 10 bases, with 6 bases between the two germline ends. CDR3 in amino acids: CASSDLRSPLHF. CDR3 sequence (DNA): TGTGCCAGCAGTGACCTTCGATCACCCCTCCACTTT.

The chain couples TRBV7-2 to TRBJ2-3, with D unresolved. The CDR3 length is 14 residues. Trimming stripped 5 bases from V and 2 bases from J, with 11 bases between. CDR1 SGHTA and CDR2 FQGNSA come from the germline V gene. The CDR3 sequence: CASSLLDLTDTQYF. The CDR3 DNA reads TGTGCCAGCAGCCTGCTGGACCTCACAGATACGCAGTATTTT. Complete variable domain (other parts from reference TRBV7-2 and TRBJ2-3): GAGVSQSPSNKVTEKGKDVELRCDPISGHTALYWYRQSLGQGLEFLIYFQGNSAPDKSGLPSDRFSAERTGGSVSTLTIQRTQQEDSAVYLCASSLLDLTDTQYFGPGTRLTVL.

In this sample, this clone turned up a few times. J is TRBJ2-2 and V is TRBV12-3 or TRBV12-4; a weak D match, TRBD2 (6 bases). Trimming cost V 5 bases and J 4 bases, with 17 bases left between them. The CDR3 consists of 16 residues. CDR3 protein: CASSLTRLDVTGELFF. For the CDR3, the DNA is TGTGCCAGCAGTCTTACAAGACTAGACGTCACCGGGGAGCTGTTTTTT.

Notes on this clone: Likely a read error: the CDR3 ends without its conserved phenylalanine or tryptophan. This rearrangement joins TRBV7-2 to TRBJ1-2; weak D call: TRBD1 (5 bases). With 5 bases removed from V and 1 base from J, the gap between germline ends came to 8 bases. This CDR3 has 13 amino acids. The germline V gene encodes CDR1 SGHTA and CDR2 FQGNSA. CDR3 bases: TGTGCCAGCAGCCCTGACAGTAACTATGGCTACACCTTA. Its translation: CASSPDSNYGYTL.